Listed here are 26 T cell receptor beta chains from one sample, sequenced in a study of cytomegalovirus exposure and HLA in healthy donors. The study ran its PCR with 60 Vbeta and 13 Jbeta primers. Sequenced by immunoSEQ multiplex PCR; TCRdb stores in-frame clones only, minus some. This repertoire shows around 130,000 clones, around 78% found once; its top ten account for approximately 1.7%. Sequencing was done on a sample of PBMCs. Receptor source: a woman in her thirties or forties in good health and CMV-seronegative.

The V gene is TRBV7-3, the J gene TRBJ1-2; weak D call: TRBD1 (6 bases). V lost 5 bases to trimming and J lost 4 bases, with 20 bases between them. The CDR3 loop spans 16 amino acids. CDR1 and CDR2 (germline): SGHTA, FQGTGA. The CDR3 sequence: CASSPGQSIVPYGYTF. The CDR3 region has the DNA TGTGCCAGCAGCCCCGGACAGTCCATAGTCCCCTATGGCTACACCTTC.

This sequence joins TRBV11-2 and TRBJ1-2, with D uncertain. Germline V gives CDR1 SGHAT, CDR2 FQNNGV. The CDR3 contains 13 residues. The ends were cut back, 5 bases at V and 4 bases at J, with 11 bases in the middle. CDR3 coding DNA: TGTGCCAGCAGCCCGGGAGTCCCCTATGGCTACACCTTC. The encoded protein is CASSPGVPYGYTF.

This sequence joins TRBV30 and TRBJ2-3, with TRBD2 matching over 12 bases. V trimming: 0 bases; J trimming: 6 bases; junction bases outside the gene matches: 10. The CDR3 consists of 17 residues. Germline loops: CDR1 GTSNPN, CDR2 SVGIG (reference sequence). CDR3 amino acids: CAWSVGVTSGSSDTQYF. CDR3 nucleotides: TGTGCCTGGAGTGTAGGGGTGACTAGCGGGAGTTCGGATACGCAGTATTTT.

The chain has TRBV2 and TRBJ1-4; 7 bases line up with TRBD1. Trimming cost V 6 bases and J 6 bases; bases outside gene matches: 4. The CDR3 is 13 amino acids. CDR1 is SNHLY and CDR2 is FYNNEI in the germline V gene. The CDR3 DNA is TGTGCCAGCAGCGATGGGACAGATGAAAAACTGTTTTTT. Its translation is CASSDGTDEKLFF.

This clone appeared a few times. CDR3 protein: CASSAATWTGGENTIYF. In DNA form, the CDR3 reads TGTGCCAGCAGTGCGGCCACGTGGACAGGGGGAGAAAACACCATATATTTT. V and J are TRBV28 and TRBJ1-3; 10 nucleotides agree with TRBD1. This CDR3 region has 17 residues. The V and J ends lost 5 bases and 6 bases, in that order; junction bases with no gene match: 13. Germline lookup yields CDR1 MDHEN and CDR2 SYDVKM.

CDR3 DNA sequence: TGTGCCAGCAGCCTAATAACAGGCTCTCGGGAGCAGTACTTC. This sequence encodes CASSLITGSREQYF. This rearrangement joins TRBV5-4 to TRBJ2-7, with D possibly matching TRBD1 (5 bases). In germline, CDR1 is SGHNT, CDR2 YYREEE (reference sequence). The CDR3 runs to 14 residues. Trimming left V 4 bases short and J 7 bases short, with 18 bases between.

The genes are TRBV10-1 and TRBJ2-3; maybe TRBD1 (5 bases). CDR3 length: 15 residues. Germline-derived CDR1 and CDR2 are WNHNN and SYGVQD (reference sequence). Between the trimmed V and J ends, which lost 3 bases and 2 bases, there was a span of 12 bases. CDR3 protein: CASSDTGSATDTQYF. The CDR3 DNA follows: TGCGCCAGCAGTGACACAGGATCCGCCACAGATACGCAGTATTTT.

The chain recombines TRBV19 with TRBJ2-3, with 9 bases aligning to TRBD1. The V and J ends lost 3 bases and 6 bases, in that order; junction bases with no gene match: 7. This CDR3 contains 15 residues. CDR1 is LNHDA and CDR2 is SQIVND in the germline V gene (reference sequence). The CDR3 region has the DNA TGTGCCAGTAGTATCATACAGGGGGCAGGGGATACGCAGTATTTT. Translating gives CASSIIQGAGDTQYF.

This chain uses TRBV7-9 with TRBJ1-4, with 9 bases fitting TRBD1. The ends lost 2 bases at V and 5 bases at J; junction bases unmatched: 3. Germline values: CDR1 SEHNR, CDR2 FQNEAQ (reference sequence). CDR3 length equals 15 residues. The CDR3 sequence is CASSLRGTGNEKLFF. DNA of the CDR3: TGTGCCAGCAGCTTACGGGGGACAGGGAATGAAAAACTGTTTTTT.

The rearrangement uses TRBV5-1 and TRBJ1-2; 7 bases are a match to TRBD1. This CDR3 region has 14 residues. Germline-derived CDR1 and CDR2 are SGHRS and YFSETQ. With 7 bases clipped from V and 0 bases from J, the junction kept 6 bases outside the gene matches. The CDR3, as DNA: TGCGCCAGCTCGCGAGGGGGCTCTAACTATGGCTACACCTTC. Its translation is CASSRGGSNYGYTF.

CDR3 bases: TGTGCCAGCAGCTCGCGGAGGGCAACTAATGAAAAACTGTTTTTT. Amino acids: CASSSRRATNEKLFF. The V call is TRBV7-9, the J call TRBJ1-4, with no clear D. The CDR3 spans 15 residues. CDR1 SEHNR and CDR2 FQNEAQ come from the germline V gene (reference sequence). Trimming removed 4 bases at V and 0 bases at J, with 9 bases between.

This clone was observed a single time. The chain has TRBV10-3 and TRBJ1-5, with unresolved D. V was pared by 5 bases and J by 0 bases, with 8 bases between. The germline gives CDR1 ENHRY, CDR2 SYGVKD. The CDR3 runs to 14 residues. The CDR3 sequence: CAISSDLSNQPQHF. In DNA, the CDR3 is TGTGCCATCAGTAGCGACCTTAGCAATCAGCCCCAGCATTTT.

The rearrangement uses TRBV5-6 and TRBJ2-2, with TRBD1 as a possible D gene (5 bases). This CDR3 has 15 amino acids. CDR1 is SGHDT, CDR2 YYEEEE, per germline. Trimming cost V 4 bases and J 6 bases, with 16 bases left between them. The DNA for the CDR3 is TGTGCCAGCAGCCTGACGCAGGGTAGGCCCGGGGAGCTGTTTTTT. This gives the protein CASSLTQGRPGELFF. Filled out from reference TRBV5-6 and TRBJ2-2, the complete variable domain reads DAGVTQSPTHLIKTRGQQVTLRCSPKSGHDTVSWYQQALGQGPQFIFQYYEEEERQRGNFPDRFSGHQFPNYSSELNVNALLLGDSALYLCASSLTQGRPGELFFGEGSRLTVL.

The sample holds a few counts of this clone. The chain recombines TRBV29-1 with TRBJ2-7; a possible D gene is TRBD1 (6 bases). CDR3 size: 12 residues. Germline lookup yields CDR1 SQVTM and CDR2 ANQGSEA. Trimming cost V 3 bases and J 2 bases, with 8 bases left between them. In DNA form, the CDR3 reads TGCAGCGTTGAGGGACATGCCTACGAGCAGTACTTC. Translating it yields CSVEGHAYEQYF.

This chain joins TRBV9 and TRBJ1-1; no clear D gene. Deletions cut 4 bases from V and 0 bases from J, with 10 bases between. The germline gives CDR1 SGDLS, CDR2 YYNGEE. The CDR3 runs to 14 residues. The CDR3 nucleotides read TGTGCCAGCAGCCCTAGACTGCTGAACACTGAAGCTTTCTTT. Its translation: CASSPRLLNTEAFF.

The chain uses TRBV5-1 and TRBJ1-1; 7 bases agree with TRBD1. The J segment lost 5 bases and the V segment lost 8 bases, leaving 6 bases of the junction unmatched. CDR3 length: 12 residues. Germline lookup yields CDR1 SGHRS and CDR2 YFSETQ. CDR3 nucleotides: TGCGCCAGTCGACAGGGAGTAACTGAAGCTTTCTTT. It yields the protein CASRQGVTEAFF.

The V call is TRBV30, the J call TRBJ2-5, with D possibly being TRBD2 (5 bases). The CDR3 length is 13 residues. Germline values: CDR1 GTSNPN, CDR2 SVGIG (reference sequence). V was shortened by 0 bases and J by 5 bases, with 10 bases between the two germline ends. This chain's CDR3 is CAWSVRQRETQYF. CDR3 nucleotides: TGTGCCTGGAGTGTGAGGCAGCGGGAGACCCAGTACTTC. Full variable domain (remainder filled in from reference TRBV30 and TRBJ2-5): SQTIHQWPATLVQPVGSPLSLECTVEGTSNPNLYWYRQAAGRGLQLLFYSVGIGQISSEVPQNLSASRPQDRQFILSSKKLLLSDSGFYLCAWSVRQRETQYFGPGTRLLVL.

This clone appeared a single time. The junction does not match germline at one end; this may be a read error. The chain links TRBV5-1 to TRBJ2-3, with TRBD2 matching 12 bases. CDR1 SGHRS and CDR2 YFSETQ come from the germline V gene. The CDR3 spans 17 residues. The CDR3 region is CASSLLLAGGGTDRQYF. Written as DNA, the CDR3 is TGCGCCAGCAGCTTGTTACTAGCGGGGGGAGGCACAGATAGGCAGTATTTT.

This chain uses TRBV27 with TRBJ2-1; 10 positions match TRBD2. CDR1 MNHEY and CDR2 SMNVEV come from the germline V gene (reference sequence). The CDR3 is 14 residues long. The V gene end was trimmed by 6 bases and the J gene end by 1 base; junction bases not matched to a gene: 0. CDR3 in DNA: TGTGCCAGCAGGACTAGCGGGTCCTACAATGAGCAGTTCTTC. Protein product: CASRTSGSYNEQFF.

DNA of the CDR3: TGTGCCAGCAGTGAGGGGGGGGCACAAGAGACCCAGTACTTC. It encodes CASSEGGAQETQYF. The chain employs TRBV25-1 and TRBJ2-5; tentative D call: TRBD2 (7 bases). The V end lost 3 bases, the J end lost 2 bases, and 10 bases lay between the germline ends. The CDR3 length is 14 residues. Germline values: CDR1 MGHDK, CDR2 SYGVNS.

Comment on this clone: Different DNA sequences within this sample yield the same CDR3. The chain has TRBV10-3 and TRBJ1-5, with D possibly matching TRBD1 (5 bases). The CDR3 totals 15 residues. The germline V gene has CDR1 ENHRY and CDR2 SYGVKD. With 0 bases removed from V and 6 bases from J, the gap between germline ends came to 12 bases. CDR3 loop: CAISESGQGAQPQHF. The CDR3 coding sequence is TGTGCCATCAGTGAGTCGGGGCAGGGTGCTCAGCCCCAGCATTTT.

As to this clone: This CDR3 is also generated by other DNA sequences in the sample. J is TRBJ1-3 and V is TRBV6-1, with D perhaps TRBD1 (5 bases). The CDR3 consists of 14 residues. With 2 bases removed from V and 3 bases from J, the gap between germline ends came to 8 bases. CDR1 is MNHNS and CDR2 is SASEGT in the germline V gene. CDR3 region: CASSEQGSGNTIYF. In DNA, the CDR3 is TGTGCCAGCAGTGAACAGGGAAGTGGAAACACCATATATTTT.

This sequence joins TRBV19 and TRBJ2-7; 14 bases are shared with TRBD2. Germline lookup yields CDR1 LNHDA and CDR2 SQIVND (reference sequence). J gave up 3 bases and V 5 bases, and 6 bases lay outside the gene matches. The CDR3 is 16 residues long. CDR3 sequence reads: CASSPAGTSGSYEQYF. The CDR3 DNA follows: TGTGCCAGTAGTCCAGCGGGGACTAGCGGGAGCTACGAGCAGTACTTC.

The gene calls are TRBV11-2 and TRBJ2-7, with D perhaps TRBD1 (6 bases). The CDR3 is 13 residues long. The germline CDR1 and CDR2 sequences are SGHAT and FQNNGV. Trimming pared 5 bases from V and 3 bases from J, leaving 11 bases between. CDR3 coding DNA: TGTGCCAGCAGCCGAGGGGGTAGCTACGAGCAGTACTTC. Protein sequence: CASSRGGSYEQYF.

The chain links TRBV18 to TRBJ2-2; 9 nucleotides match TRBD1. The CDR3 totals 18 residues. CDR1 KGHSH and CDR2 LQKENI come from the germline V gene. V lost 3 bases and J lost 3; bases outside the gene matches: 11. The CDR3 DNA reads TGTGCCAGCTCACCGAGGACAGGGGCTGAGAGCCACACCGGGGAGCTGTTTTTT. Its protein product is CASSPRTGAESHTGELFF.

This sequence joins TRBV6-5 and TRBJ1-6; 7 nucleotides match TRBD1. The ends lost 5 bases at V and 6 bases at J; junction bases unmatched: 4. In germline, CDR1 is MNHEY, CDR2 SVGAGI. The CDR3 extends over 14 amino acids. CDR3: CASSRTGSNSPLHF. CDR3 nucleotide sequence: TGTGCCAGCAGTCGGACAGGCTCTAATTCACCCCTCCACTTT.